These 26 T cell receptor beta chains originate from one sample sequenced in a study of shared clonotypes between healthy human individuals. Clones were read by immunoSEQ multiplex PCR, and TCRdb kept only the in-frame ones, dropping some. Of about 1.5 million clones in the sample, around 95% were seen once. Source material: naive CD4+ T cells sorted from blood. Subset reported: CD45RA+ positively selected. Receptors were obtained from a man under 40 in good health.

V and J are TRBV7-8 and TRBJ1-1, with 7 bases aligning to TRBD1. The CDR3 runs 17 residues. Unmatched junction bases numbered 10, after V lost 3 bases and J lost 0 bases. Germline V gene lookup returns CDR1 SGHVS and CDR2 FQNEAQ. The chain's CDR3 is CASSFERQGRMNTEAFF. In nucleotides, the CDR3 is TGTGCCAGCAGCTTCGAAAGACAGGGAAGAATGAACACTGAAGCTTTCTTT.

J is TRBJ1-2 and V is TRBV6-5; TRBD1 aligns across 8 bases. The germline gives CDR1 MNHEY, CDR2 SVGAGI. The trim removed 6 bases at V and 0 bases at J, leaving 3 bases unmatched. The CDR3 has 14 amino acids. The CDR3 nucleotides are TGTGCCAGCAGACAGGGGGAGGCTAACTATGGCTACACCTTC. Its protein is CASRQGEANYGYTF.

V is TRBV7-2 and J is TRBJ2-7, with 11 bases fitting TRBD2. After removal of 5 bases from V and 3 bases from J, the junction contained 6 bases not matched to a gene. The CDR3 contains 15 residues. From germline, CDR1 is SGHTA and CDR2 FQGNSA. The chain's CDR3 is CASSPQLAGDYEQYF. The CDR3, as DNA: TGTGCCAGCAGCCCCCAACTAGCGGGAGACTACGAGCAGTACTTC.

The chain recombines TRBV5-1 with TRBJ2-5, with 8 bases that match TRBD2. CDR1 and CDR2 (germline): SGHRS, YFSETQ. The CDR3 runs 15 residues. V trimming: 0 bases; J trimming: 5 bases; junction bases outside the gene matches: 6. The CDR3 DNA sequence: TGCGCCAGCAGCTTGGGGCAGGGCGGGAGGGAGACCCAGTACTTC. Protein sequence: CASSLGQGGRETQYF.

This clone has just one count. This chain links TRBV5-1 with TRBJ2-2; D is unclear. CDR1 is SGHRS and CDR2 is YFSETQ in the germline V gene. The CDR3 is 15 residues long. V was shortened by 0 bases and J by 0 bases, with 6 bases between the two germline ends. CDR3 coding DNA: TGCGCCAGCAGCTTGGACAGCACGAACACCGGGGAGCTGTTTTTT. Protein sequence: CASSLDSTNTGELFF.

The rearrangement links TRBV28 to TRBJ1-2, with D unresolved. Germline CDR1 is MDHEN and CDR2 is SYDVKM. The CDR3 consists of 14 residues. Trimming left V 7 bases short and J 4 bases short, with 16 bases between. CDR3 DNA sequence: TGTGCCAGCACCGTGAGCCGAGGTAGCTATGGCTACACCTTC. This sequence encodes CASTVSRGSYGYTF.

CDR3 DNA: TGTGCCAGCATCGGTCGGAGGATTAGGGAGCAGTTCTTC. Amino acids: CASIGRRIREQFF. V gene TRBV6-6 combines with J gene TRBJ2-1; D is possibly TRBD2 (5 bases). The length of the CDR3 is 13 residues. Germline CDR1 is MNHNY and CDR2 is SVGAGI (reference sequence). V was trimmed by 7 bases and J by 10 bases, leaving 17 bases between them.

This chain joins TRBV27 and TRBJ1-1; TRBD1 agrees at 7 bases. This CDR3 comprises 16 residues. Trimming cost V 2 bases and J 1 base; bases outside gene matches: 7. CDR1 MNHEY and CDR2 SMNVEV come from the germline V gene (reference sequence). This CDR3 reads CASSLRTGLTNTEAFF. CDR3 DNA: TGTGCCAGCAGTTTAAGGACAGGCCTGACGAACACTGAAGCTTTCTTT.

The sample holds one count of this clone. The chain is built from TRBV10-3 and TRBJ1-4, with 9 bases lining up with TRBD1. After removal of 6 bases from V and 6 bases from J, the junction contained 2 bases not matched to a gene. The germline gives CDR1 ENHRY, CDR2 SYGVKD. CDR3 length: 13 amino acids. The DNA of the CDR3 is TGTGCCATCAGGGGACAGGGAGATGAAAAACTGTTTTTT. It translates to CAIRGQGDEKLFF.

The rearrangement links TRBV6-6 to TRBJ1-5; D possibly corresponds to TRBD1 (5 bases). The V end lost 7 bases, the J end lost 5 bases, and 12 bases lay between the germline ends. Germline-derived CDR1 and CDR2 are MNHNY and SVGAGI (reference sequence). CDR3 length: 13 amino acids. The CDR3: CASTKLGDQPQHF. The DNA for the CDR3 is TGTGCCAGCACCAAACTAGGGGATCAGCCCCAGCATTTT.

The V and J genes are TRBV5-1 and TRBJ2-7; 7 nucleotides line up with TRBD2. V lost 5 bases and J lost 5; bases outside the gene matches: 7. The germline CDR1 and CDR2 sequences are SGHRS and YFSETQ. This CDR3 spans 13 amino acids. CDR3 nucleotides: TGCGCCAGCAGTTTTGTCACTAGCGACGAGCAGTACTTC. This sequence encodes CASSFVTSDEQYF.

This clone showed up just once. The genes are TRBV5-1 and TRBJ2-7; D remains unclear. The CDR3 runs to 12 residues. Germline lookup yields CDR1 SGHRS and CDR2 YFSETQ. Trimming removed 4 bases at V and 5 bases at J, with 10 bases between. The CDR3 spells CASSPDGHEQYF. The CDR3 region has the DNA TGCGCCAGCAGCCCCGACGGCCACGAGCAGTACTTC.

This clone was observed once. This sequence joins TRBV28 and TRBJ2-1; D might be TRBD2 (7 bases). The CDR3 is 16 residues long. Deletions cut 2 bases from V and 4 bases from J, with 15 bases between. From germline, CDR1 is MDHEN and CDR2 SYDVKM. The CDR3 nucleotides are TGTGCCAGCAGTTTAGGAGGGAGGGGGTTATACAATGAGCAGTTCTTC. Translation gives CASSLGGRGLYNEQFF.

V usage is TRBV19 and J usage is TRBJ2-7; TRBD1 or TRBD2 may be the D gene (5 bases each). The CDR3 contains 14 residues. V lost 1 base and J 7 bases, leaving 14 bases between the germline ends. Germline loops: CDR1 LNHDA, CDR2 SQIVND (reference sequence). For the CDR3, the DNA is TGTGCCAGTAGTATAGTGGCAGGGTCGGGGGAGCAGTACTTC. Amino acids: CASSIVAGSGEQYF.

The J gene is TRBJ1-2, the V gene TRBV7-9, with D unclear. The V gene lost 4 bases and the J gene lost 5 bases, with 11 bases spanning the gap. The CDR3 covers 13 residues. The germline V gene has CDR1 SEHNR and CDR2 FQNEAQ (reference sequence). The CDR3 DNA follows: TGTGCCAGCAGCTCGGCTGATGGTTATGGCTACACCTTC. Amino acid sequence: CASSSADGYGYTF.

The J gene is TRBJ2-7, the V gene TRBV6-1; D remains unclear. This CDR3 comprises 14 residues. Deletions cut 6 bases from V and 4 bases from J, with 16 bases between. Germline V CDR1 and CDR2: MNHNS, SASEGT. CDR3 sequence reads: CASRYENWMYEQYF. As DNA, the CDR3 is TGTGCCAGCAGGTACGAGAATTGGATGTACGAGCAGTACTTC.

The CDR3 coding sequence is TGTGCCAGCAGTTTAAGGGGACCGAACACTGAAGCTTTCTTT. Encoded protein: CASSLRGPNTEAFF. This chain connects TRBV28 to TRBJ1-1, with TRBD1 as a possible D gene (5 bases). Between the trimmed V and J ends, which lost 2 bases and 1 base, there was a span of 8 bases. Germline loops: CDR1 MDHEN, CDR2 SYDVKM. This CDR3 spans 14 amino acids. Filled out from reference TRBV28 and TRBJ1-1, the complete variable domain reads DVKVTQSSRYLVKRTGEKVFLECVQDMDHENMFWYRQDPGLGLRLIYFSYDVKMKEKGDIPEGYSVSREKKERFSLILESASTNQTSMYLCASSLRGPNTEAFFGQGTRLTVV.

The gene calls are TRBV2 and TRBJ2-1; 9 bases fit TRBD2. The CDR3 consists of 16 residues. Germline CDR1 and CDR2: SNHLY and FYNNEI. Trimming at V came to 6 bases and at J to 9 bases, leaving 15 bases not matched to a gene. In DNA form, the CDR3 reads TGTGCCAGCAGGGGCCCGGGACTAGCAAGTTCAGGTGAGCAGTTCTTC. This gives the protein CASRGPGLASSGEQFF.

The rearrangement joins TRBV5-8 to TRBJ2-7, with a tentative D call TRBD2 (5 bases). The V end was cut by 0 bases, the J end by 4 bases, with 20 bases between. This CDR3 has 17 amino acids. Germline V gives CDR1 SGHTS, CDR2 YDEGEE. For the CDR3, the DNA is TGTGCCAGCAGCTTGGAGAGTCTAGCCGCGAGGGCGTACGAGCAGTACTTC. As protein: CASSLESLAARAYEQYF.

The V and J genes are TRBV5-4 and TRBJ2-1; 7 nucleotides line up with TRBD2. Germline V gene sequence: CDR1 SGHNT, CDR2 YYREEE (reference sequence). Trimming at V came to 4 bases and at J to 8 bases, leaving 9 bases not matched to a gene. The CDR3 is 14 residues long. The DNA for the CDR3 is TGTGCCAGCAGCCCTCGGACTAGTCCCTATGAGCAGTTCTTC. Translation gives CASSPRTSPYEQFF.

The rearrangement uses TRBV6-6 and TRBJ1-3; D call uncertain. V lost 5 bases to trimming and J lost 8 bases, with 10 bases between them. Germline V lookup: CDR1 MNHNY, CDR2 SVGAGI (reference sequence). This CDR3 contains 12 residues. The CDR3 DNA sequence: TGTGCCAGCAGTCCCTTCGCCCACACCATATATTTT. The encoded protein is CASSPFAHTIYF.

The CDR3 reads CASSIVHSLPGTGGQFF. The CDR3 bases are TGTGCCAGTAGTATAGTCCACTCCCTACCGGGTACAGGGGGGCAGTTCTTC. V usage is TRBV19 and J usage is TRBJ2-1; 8 nucleotides align to TRBD1. CDR3 length: 17 residues. With 1 base clipped from V and 12 bases from J, the junction kept 17 bases outside the gene matches. Germline CDR1 is LNHDA and CDR2 is SQIVND (reference sequence).

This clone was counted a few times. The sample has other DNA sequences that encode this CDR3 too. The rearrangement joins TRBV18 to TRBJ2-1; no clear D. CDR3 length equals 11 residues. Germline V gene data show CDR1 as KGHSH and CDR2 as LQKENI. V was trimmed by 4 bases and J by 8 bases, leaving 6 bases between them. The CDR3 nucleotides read TGTGCCAGCTCACAGCGCGATGAGCAGTTCTTC. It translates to CASSQRDEQFF.

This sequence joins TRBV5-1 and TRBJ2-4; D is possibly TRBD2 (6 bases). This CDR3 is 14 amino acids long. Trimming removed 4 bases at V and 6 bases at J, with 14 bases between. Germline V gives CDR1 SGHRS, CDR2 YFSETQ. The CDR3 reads CASSRTTRGNIQYF. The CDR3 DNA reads TGCGCCAGCAGCCGGACTACACGGGGAAACATTCAGTACTTC.

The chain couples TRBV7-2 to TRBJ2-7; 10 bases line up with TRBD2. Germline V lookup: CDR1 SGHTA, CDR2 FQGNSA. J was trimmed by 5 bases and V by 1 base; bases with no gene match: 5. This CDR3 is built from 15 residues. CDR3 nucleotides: TGTGCCAGCAGCTTAGAAAGCGGGAGGGCCCACGAGCAGTACTTC. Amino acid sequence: CASSLESGRAHEQYF.

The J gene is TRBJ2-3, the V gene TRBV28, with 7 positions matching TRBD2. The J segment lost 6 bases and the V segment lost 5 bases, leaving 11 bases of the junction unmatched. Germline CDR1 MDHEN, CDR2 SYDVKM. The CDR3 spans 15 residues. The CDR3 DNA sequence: TGTGCCAGCAGTACACGACTAGCCCTAAGCGATACGCAGTATTTT. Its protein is CASSTRLALSDTQYF.